This paragraph covers one T cell receptor (beta chain) sequence. The antigen it binds to is not known. No base-level quality is on record; no much larger clone is a single base apart. These data originate in a study of a mutant IDH1 vaccine in newly diagnosed glioma (dated by TCRdb to about 2021). About the investigation overall: Patients received eight vaccinations in weeks 1, 3, 5, 7, 11, 15, 19 and 23, corresponding to visits V03 through V10. Of the roughly 33 treated patients, about 62% were male and around 38% were female, and a mean age of about 37 years was recorded. For exploratory analyses, longitudinal TCRB deep sequencing was carried out in about two dozen treated patients wherever samples were available. Six visits were used for peripheral blood collection: V03 (baseline), V05, V07, V10, V12 and V13. Vaccination was initiated 4-6 weeks after radiotherapy alone, or concurrently with temozolomide cycles in the chemotherapy-containing groups. Prior to enrollment, patients had been given standard therapy consisting of radiotherapy alone, temozolomide alone, or radiochemotherapy with temozolomide, with the combination given to most patients. Results and caveats for the whole study, not just this receptor: Pseudoprogression appeared unrelated to alterations in the top peripheral T cell clonotypes detected by TCRB sequencing. Across multiple MHC alleles, vaccine-induced immune responses were seen in 85% to 95% of patients. Selection of PBMC samples for TCRB deep sequencing was based on availability. The authors noted that analyses of patient blood samples could not be reproduced because of sample limitations.

What the time point label conveys for this sample: week 5, during vaccination. A 20-mer mutant IDH1 peptide at 300 micrograms in Montanide made up each vaccine dose, which was injected subcutaneously together with topical imiquimod. Newly diagnosed WHO grade 3 or 4 IDH1-mutant astrocytomas showing loss of nuclear ATRX were present in the donors. The samples were drawn from NOA16, a multicentre, single-arm, open-label phase I trial in Germany that tested a mutant IDH1 peptide vaccine in humans for the first time. Genomic DNA for TCRB sequencing was isolated from EDTA blood with the DNeasy Blood and Tissue Kit. Including the terminal cysteine and phenylalanine, the CDR3 comprises 15 residues. Solely the CDR3 DNA is kept, with 45 bases framed from the first base. V is reduced by 8 bases and J by 0 bases, leaving a spacing of 11 bases between them. The germline V gene supplies CDR1 MGHDK and CDR2 SYGVNS.

To prepare the library, the immunoSEQ multiplex PCR assay was applied. Rearranged TCR beta chain sequences were amplified with the hsTCRB Kit following the manufacturer's protocol. An Illumina MiSeq was used to sequence the TCRB libraries. The published analysis was carried out like this. Demultiplexing, trimming and gene mapping were performed with the kit vendor's proprietary platform. TCRdb holds this immuneACCESS table with in-frame rearrangements only. Some clones are missing; in checked studies, unresolved V genes explain under half, and the rest has no known cause. V and J calls and clone size come straight from that table; D and trimming were deduced from the DNA. Present in this sample are approximately 37,000 clones, roughly three fifths of which were seen just once. The top ten clones comprise approximately 9.9% of the sample.

This sequence was found in a woman aged 18-29 years with glioma. This chain is built from TRBV25-1 and TRBJ1-6; TRBD1 might be the D gene, on 6 matching bases. The sample was PBMCs, taken from a glioma patient whose treatment included an IDH1 peptide vaccine. For the CDR3, the sequence is CASQTGSSYNSPLHF. In nucleotide form, the sequence is TGTGCCAGCCAAACAGGGAGCTCCTATAATTCACCCCTCCACTTT. Beyond the CDR3, the reference TRBV25-1 and TRBJ1-6 genes provide the residues; the full variable domain reads: EADIYQTPRYLVIGTGKKITLECSQTMGHDKMYWYQQDPGMELHLIHYSYGVNSTEKGDLSSESTVSRIRTEHFPLTLESARPSHTSQYLCASQTGSSYNSPLHFGNGTRLTVT.